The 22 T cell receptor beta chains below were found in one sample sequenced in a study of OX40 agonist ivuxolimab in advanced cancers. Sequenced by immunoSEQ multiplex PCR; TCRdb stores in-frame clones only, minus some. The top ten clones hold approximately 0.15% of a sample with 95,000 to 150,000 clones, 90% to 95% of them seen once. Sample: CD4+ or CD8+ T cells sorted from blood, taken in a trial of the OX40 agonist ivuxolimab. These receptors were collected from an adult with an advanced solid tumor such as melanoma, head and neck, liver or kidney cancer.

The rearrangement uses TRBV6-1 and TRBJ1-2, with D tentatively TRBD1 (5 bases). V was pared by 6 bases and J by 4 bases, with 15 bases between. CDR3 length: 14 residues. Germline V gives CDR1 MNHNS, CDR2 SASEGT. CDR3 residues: CASRDTDRIYGYTF. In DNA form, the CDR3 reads TGTGCCAGCAGGGACACTGACAGAATCTATGGCTACACCTTC.

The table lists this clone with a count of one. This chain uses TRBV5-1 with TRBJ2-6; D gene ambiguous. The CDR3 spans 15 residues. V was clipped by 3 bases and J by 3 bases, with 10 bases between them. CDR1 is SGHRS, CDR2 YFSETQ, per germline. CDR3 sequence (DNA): TGCGCCAGCAGCTCCCTCGCCGTTGGGGCCAACGTCCTGACTTTC. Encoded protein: CASSSLAVGANVLTF.

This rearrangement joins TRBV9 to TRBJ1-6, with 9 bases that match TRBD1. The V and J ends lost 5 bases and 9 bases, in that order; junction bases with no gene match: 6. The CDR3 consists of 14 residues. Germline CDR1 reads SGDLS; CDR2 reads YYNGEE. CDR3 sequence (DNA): TGTGCCAGCAGGGCCGGGACAGGGAGTTCACCCCTCCACTTT. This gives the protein CASRAGTGSSPLHF.

The CDR3 DNA is TGTGCCAGCAGCGTAGTTGGTCTAGCGGTATTGGTCAATGAGCAGTTCTTC. This gives the protein CASSVVGLAVLVNEQFF. V usage is TRBV9 and J usage is TRBJ2-1, with 7 nucleotides matching TRBD2. There are 17 residues in the CDR3. The V gene end was trimmed by 0 bases and the J gene end by 6 bases; junction bases not matched to a gene: 12. The germline CDR1 and CDR2 sequences are SGDLS and YYNGEE.

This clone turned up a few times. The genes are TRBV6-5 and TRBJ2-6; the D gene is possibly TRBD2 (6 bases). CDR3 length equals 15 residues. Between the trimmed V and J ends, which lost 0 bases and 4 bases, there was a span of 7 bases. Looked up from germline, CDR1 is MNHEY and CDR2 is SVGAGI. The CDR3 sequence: CASSYSGRGANVLTF. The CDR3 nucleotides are TGTGCCAGCAGTTACTCGGGGAGGGGGGCCAACGTCCTGACTTTC.

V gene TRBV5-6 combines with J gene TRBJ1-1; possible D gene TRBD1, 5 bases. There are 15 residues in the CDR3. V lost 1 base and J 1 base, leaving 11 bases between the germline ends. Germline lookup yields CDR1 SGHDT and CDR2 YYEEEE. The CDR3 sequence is CASSLLRGSNTEAFF. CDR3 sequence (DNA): TGTGCCAGCAGCTTGCTGAGGGGATCGAACACTGAAGCTTTCTTT.

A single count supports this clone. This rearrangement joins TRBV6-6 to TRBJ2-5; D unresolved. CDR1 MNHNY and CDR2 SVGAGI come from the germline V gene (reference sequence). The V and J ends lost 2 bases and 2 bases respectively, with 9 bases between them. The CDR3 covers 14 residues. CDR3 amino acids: CASSYLTTQETQYF. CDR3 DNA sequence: TGTGCCAGCAGTTACCTAACTACTCAAGAGACCCAGTACTTC.

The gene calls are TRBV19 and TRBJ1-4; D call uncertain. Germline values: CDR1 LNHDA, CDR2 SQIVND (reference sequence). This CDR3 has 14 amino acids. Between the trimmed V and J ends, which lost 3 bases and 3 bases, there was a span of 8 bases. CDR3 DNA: TGTGCCAGTAGTATCTTGGGGTCTAATGAAAAACTGTTTTTT. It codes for CASSILGSNEKLFF.

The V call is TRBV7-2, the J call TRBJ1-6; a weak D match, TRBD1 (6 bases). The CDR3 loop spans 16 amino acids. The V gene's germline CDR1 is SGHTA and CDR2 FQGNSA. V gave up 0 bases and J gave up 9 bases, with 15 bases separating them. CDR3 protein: CASSLAEGQGFSPLHF. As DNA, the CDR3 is TGTGCCAGCAGCTTAGCGGAGGGGCAGGGGTTTTCACCCCTCCACTTT. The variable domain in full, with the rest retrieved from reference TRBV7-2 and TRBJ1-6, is GAGVSQSPSNKVTEKGKDVELRCDPISGHTALYWYRQSLGQGLEFLIYFQGNSAPDKSGLPSDRFSAERTGGSVSTLTIQRTQQEDSAVYLCASSLAEGQGFSPLHFGNGTRLTVT.

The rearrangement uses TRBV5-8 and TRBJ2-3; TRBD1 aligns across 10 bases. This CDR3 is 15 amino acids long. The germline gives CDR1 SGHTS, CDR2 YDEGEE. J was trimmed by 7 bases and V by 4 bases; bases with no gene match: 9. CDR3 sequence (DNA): TGTGCCAGCAGCCCCCGGGACAGGGGCAGGAATACGCAGTATTTT. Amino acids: CASSPRDRGRNTQYF.

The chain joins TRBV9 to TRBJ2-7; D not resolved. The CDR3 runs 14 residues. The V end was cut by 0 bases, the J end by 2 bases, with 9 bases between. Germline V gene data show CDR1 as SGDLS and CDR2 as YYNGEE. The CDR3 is CASSVGTTAYEQYF. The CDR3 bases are TGTGCCAGCAGCGTAGGGACCACGGCCTACGAGCAGTACTTC.

CDR3 sequence: CASSGGGRVSSYEQYF. The CDR3, as DNA: TGTGCCAGCAGTGGGGGAGGGAGGGTAAGCTCCTACGAGCAGTACTTC. V gene TRBV2 combines with J gene TRBJ2-7, with TRBD2 identical over 7 bases. The CDR3 is 16 amino acids. Trimming removed 4 bases from V and 0 bases from J; junction bases left unmatched: 9. Germline V CDR1 and CDR2: SNHLY, FYNNEI.

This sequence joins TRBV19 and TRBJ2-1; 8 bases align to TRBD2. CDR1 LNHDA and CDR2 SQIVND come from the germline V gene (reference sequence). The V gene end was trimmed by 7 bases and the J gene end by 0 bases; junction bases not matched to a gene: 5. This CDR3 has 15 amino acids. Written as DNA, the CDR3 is TGTGCCAGTACTAGCGGGCCTAGCTCCTACAATGAGCAGTTCTTC. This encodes CASTSGPSSYNEQFF.

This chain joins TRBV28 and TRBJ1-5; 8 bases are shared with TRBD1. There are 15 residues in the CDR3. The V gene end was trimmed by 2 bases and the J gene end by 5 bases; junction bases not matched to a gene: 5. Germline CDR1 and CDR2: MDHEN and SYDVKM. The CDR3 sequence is CASSLLTGVDQPQHF. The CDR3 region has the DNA TGTGCCAGCAGTTTACTGACAGGGGTGGATCAGCCCCAGCATTTT.

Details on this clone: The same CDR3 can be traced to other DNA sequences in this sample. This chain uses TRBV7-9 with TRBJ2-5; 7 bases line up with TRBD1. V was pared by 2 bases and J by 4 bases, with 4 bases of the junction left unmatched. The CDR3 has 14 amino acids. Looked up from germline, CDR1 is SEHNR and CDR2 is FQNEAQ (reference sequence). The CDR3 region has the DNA TGTGCCAGCAGCTTATCCTCAGGGGGAGAGACCCAGTACTTC. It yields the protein CASSLSSGGETQYF.

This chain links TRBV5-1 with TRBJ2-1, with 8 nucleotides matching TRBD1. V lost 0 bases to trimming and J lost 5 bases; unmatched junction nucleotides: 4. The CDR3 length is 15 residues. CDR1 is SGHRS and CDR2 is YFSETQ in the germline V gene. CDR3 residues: CASSLVGQGNNEQFF. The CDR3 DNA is TGCGCCAGCAGCTTGGTAGGACAGGGAAACAATGAGCAGTTCTTC.

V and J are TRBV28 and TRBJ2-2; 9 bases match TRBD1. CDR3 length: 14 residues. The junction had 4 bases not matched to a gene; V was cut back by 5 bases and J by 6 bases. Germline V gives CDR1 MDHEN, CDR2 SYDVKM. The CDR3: CASSPQGAAGELFF. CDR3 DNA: TGTGCCAGCAGTCCACAGGGGGCAGCCGGGGAGCTGTTTTTT.

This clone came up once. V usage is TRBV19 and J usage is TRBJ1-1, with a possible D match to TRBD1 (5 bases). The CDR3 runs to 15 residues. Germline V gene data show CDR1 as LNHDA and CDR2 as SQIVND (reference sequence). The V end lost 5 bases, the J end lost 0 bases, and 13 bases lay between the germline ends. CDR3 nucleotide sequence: TGTGCCAGTAGTTCCCGACAGAGCATGAACACTGAAGCTTTCTTT. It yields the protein CASSSRQSMNTEAFF.

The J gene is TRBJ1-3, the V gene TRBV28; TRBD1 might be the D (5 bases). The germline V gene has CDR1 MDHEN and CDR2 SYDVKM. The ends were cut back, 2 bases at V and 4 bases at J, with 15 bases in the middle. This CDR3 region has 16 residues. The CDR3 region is CASSLGHLRGGNTIYF. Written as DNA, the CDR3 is TGTGCCAGCAGTTTAGGACACCTTCGGGGGGGAAACACCATATATTTT. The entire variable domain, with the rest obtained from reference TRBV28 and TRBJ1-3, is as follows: DVKVTQSSRYLVKRTGEKVFLECVQDMDHENMFWYRQDPGLGLRLIYFSYDVKMKEKGDIPEGYSVSREKKERFSLILESASTNQTSMYLCASSLGHLRGGNTIYFGEGSWLTVV.

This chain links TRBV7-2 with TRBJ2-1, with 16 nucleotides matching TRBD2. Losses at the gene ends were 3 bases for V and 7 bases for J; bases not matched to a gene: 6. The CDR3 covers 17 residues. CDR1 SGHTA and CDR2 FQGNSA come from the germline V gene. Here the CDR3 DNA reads TGTGCCAGCAGCTTGGCCGGGACTAGCGGGGGGGCGAATGAGCAGTTCTTC. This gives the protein CASSLAGTSGGANEQFF. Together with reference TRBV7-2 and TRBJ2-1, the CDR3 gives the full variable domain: GAGVSQSPSNKVTEKGKDVELRCDPISGHTALYWYRQSLGQGLEFLIYFQGNSAPDKSGLPSDRFSAERTGGSVSTLTIQRTQQEDSAVYLCASSLAGTSGGANEQFFGPGTRLTVL.

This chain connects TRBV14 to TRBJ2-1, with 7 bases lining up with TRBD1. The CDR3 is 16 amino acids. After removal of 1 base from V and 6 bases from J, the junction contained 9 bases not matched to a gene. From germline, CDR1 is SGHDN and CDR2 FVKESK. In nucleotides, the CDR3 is TGTGCCAGCAGCCAAGGACAGGGAAGAAGGGGCAATGAGCAGTTCTTC. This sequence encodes CASSQGQGRRGNEQFF.

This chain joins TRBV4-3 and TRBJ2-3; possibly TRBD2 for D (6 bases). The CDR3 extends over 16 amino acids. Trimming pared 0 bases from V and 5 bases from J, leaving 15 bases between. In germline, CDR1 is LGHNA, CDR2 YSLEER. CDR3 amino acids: CASSQDGPGRGDTQYF. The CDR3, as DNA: TGCGCCAGCAGCCAAGACGGCCCTGGGCGGGGAGATACGCAGTATTTT.